This record concerns one T cell receptor beta chain sequence. The data are from a study of blood T cell repertoires in COVID-19. Method: immunoSEQ multiplex PCR; TCRdb's copy keeps in-frame clones and lacks some. Of roughly 64,000 clones detected, 70% to 90% appear once; the ten largest clones hold 1.2%. V lost 7 bases and J lost 0; bases outside the gene matches: 9. Germline loops: CDR1 MDHEN, CDR2 SYDVKM. CDR3 length: 16 amino acids. Sequencing used peripheral blood. The chain links TRBV28 to TRBJ1-1; 9 positions agree with TRBD1. This receptor was obtained from a man between 40 and 49 years old with acute or convalescent COVID-19. The CDR3 is CASNNPGQGLNTEAFF. Here the CDR3 DNA reads TGTGCCAGCAACAACCCGGGACAGGGACTGAACACTGAAGCTTTCTTT.